This T cell receptor beta chain was observed in a study of sequential checkpoint blockade in melanoma. Background on the study: Patients were randomized 1:1 to nivolumab-then-ipilimumab or ipilimumab-then-nivolumab first-line. Maintenance nivolumab came after either treatment sequence.

Treatment meaning: randomized to nivolumab then ipilimumab (arm A) or the reverse (arm B). From thawed PBMCs, live CD3+CD8+ cells negative for CD19 and CD56 were sorted. This clone was observed a single time. This table comes from immunoSEQ multiplex PCR, and its TCRdb copy is limited to in-frame clones, with some not included. Of roughly 2,300 clones in the sample, approximately 60% are singletons; the top ten hold over 12%. The sequence was collected from a human patient with melanoma. Some clones in this sample may be carry-over from other donors' samples. The sequencing here drew on CD8+ T cells sorted from blood (inferred from file names), taken from a patient given nivolumab and ipilimumab in sequence.

For the CDR3, the DNA is TGTGCCAGTAGTACACCGACAGGGGGCCTTACTGGGGCCAACGTCCTGACTTTC. It encodes CASSTPTGGLTGANVLTF. This chain joins TRBV19 and TRBJ2-6; 10 nucleotides align to TRBD1. This CDR3 spans 18 amino acids. The J segment lost 2 bases and the V segment lost 4 bases, leaving 8 bases of the junction unmatched. The V gene's germline CDR1 is LNHDA and CDR2 SQIVND (reference sequence).